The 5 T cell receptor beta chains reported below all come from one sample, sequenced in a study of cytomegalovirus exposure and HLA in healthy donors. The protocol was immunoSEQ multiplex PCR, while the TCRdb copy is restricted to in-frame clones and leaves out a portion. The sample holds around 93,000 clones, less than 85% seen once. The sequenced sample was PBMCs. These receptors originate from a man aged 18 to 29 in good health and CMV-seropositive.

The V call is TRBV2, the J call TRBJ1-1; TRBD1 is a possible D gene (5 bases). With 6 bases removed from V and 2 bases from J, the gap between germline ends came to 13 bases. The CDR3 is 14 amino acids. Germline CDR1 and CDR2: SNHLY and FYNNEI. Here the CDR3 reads CASSATATNTEAFF. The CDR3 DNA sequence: TGTGCCAGCAGCGCGACAGCGACTAACACTGAAGCTTTCTTT.

This CDR3 is CASSPQAGVVPYEQYV. CDR3 DNA sequence: TGTGCCAGCTCACCACAGGCGGGAGTGGTGCCGTACGAGCAGTACGTC. The chain employs TRBV18 and TRBJ2-7; 7 nucleotides align to TRBD2. The CDR3 is made up of 16 amino acids. CDR1 and CDR2 (germline): KGHSH, LQKENI. The junction had 10 bases not matched to a gene; V was cut back by 1 base and J by 4 bases.

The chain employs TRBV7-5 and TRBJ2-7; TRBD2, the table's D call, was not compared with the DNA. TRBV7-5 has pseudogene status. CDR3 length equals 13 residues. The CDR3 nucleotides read TGTGTCAGAAGCTTACCGGTAGGGGAGGGTCAGTACGTC. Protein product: CVRSLPVGEGQYV.

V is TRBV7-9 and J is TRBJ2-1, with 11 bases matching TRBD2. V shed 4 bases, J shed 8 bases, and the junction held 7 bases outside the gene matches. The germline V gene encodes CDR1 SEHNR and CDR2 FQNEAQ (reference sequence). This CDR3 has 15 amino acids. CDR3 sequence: CASSSGTSGGDEQFF. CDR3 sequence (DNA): TGTGCCAGCAGCTCCGGGACTAGCGGAGGGGATGAGCAGTTCTTC.

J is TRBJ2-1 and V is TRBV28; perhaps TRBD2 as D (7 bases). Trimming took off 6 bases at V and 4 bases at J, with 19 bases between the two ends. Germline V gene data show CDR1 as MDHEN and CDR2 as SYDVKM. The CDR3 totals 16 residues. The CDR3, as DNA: TGTGCCAGCAGCTCCGGGGGGCAGCCGGGGTACAATGAGCAGTTCTTC. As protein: CASSSGGQPGYNEQFF.